These 5 T cell receptor beta chains were all obtained from the same sample, sequenced in a study of blood T cell repertoires in COVID-19. The data were produced by immunoSEQ multiplex PCR, yet TCRdb's version contains in-frame clones alone and is incomplete. Of a few hundred thousand clones in the sample, approximately 85% were seen once. The sequencing sample was made of PBMCs or T cells enriched from blood (not recorded which). Receptors originate from a woman in her fifties or sixties who had recovered from COVID-19.

V is TRBV20-1 and J is TRBJ1-3; the D is unclear. The V and J ends lost 7 bases and 0 bases respectively, with 4 bases between them. There are 11 residues in the CDR3. Germline V gives CDR1 DFQATT, CDR2 SNEGSKA (reference sequence). The CDR3 region is CSVASGNTIYF. CDR3 DNA: TGCAGTGTAGCCTCTGGAAACACCATATATTTT.

The CDR3 DNA is TGTGCCAGCAGTCCCGGTGGAGGAATGAACACTGAAGCTTTCTTT. Amino acid sequence: CASSPGGGMNTEAFF. V is TRBV7-2 and J is TRBJ1-1; D remains unclear. The V end was cut by 6 bases, the J end by 0 bases, with 14 bases between. CDR1 and CDR2 from the germline V gene are SGHTA and FQGNSA. The CDR3 runs 15 residues.

V is TRBV3-1 (or the pseudogene TRBV3-2) and J is TRBJ2-7; D gene unclear. Germline V gives CDR1 LGHDT, CDR2 YNNKEL (reference sequence). Trimming took 0 bases from V and 0 from J, leaving 12 bases between them. The CDR3 spans 16 residues. CDR3 sequence: CASSQDGLQNSYEQYF. DNA of the CDR3: TGTGCCAGCAGCCAAGATGGTCTACAGAACTCCTACGAGCAGTACTTC.

The rearrangement uses TRBV5-1 and TRBJ1-1; a possible D gene is TRBD1 (6 bases). The CDR3 consists of 13 residues. V lost 0 bases to trimming and J lost 10 bases, with 13 bases between them. CDR1 is SGHRS and CDR2 is YFSETQ in the germline V gene. In DNA, the CDR3 is TGCGCCAGCAGCTTGGTGTTGGGGGCCGGAGCTTTCTTT. It is translated as CASSLVLGAGAFF.

The genes are TRBV11-2 and TRBJ1-5; 9 bases line up with TRBD1. J lost 7 bases, V lost 5 bases, and 6 bases had no gene match. The germline V gene encodes CDR1 SGHAT and CDR2 FQNNGV. The CDR3 runs 14 residues. The CDR3 is CASSAGQGSQPQHF. The CDR3 region has the DNA TGTGCCAGCAGCGCAGGACAGGGGAGCCAGCCCCAGCATTTT.